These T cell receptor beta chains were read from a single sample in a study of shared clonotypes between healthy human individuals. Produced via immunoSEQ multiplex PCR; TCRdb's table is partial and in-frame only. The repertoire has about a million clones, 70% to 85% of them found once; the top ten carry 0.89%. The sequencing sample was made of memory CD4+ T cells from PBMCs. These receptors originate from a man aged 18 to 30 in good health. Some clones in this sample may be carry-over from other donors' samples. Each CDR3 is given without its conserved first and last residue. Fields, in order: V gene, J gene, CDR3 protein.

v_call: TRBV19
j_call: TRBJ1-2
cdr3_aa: ASSIGRGGYT

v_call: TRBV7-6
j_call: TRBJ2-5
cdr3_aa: ASSPSGAGVETQY

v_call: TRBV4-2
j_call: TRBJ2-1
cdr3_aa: ASSQVLRGRALNEQF

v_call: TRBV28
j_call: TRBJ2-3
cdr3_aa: ASSPSGGLVGTQY

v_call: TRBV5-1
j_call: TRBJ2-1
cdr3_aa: ASRSDPQGNEQF

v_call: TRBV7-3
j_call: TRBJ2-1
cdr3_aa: ASSWTRSDNEQF

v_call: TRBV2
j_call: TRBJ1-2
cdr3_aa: ASSRVQGYYGYT

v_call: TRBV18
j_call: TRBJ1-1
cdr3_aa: ASSPRRDTLRTEAF

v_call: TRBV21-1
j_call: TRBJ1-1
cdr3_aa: ASSRTTR

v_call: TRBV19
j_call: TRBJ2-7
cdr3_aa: ASGIHYEQY

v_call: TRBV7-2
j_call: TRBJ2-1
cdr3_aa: ASSLARDNEQF

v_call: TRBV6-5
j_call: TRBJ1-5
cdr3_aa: AMGSNQPQH

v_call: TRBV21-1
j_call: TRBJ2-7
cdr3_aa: ASIFRGDTFYEQY

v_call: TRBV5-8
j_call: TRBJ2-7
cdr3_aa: ASSLARLRLEQY

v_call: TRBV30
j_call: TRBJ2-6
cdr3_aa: AWGDSPSSGANVLT

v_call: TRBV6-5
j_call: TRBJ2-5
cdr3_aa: ASRPGTGGKETQY

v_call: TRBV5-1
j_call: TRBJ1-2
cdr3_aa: ASSLASARGDTSGYT

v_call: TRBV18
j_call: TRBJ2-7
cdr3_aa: ASSPLGGASEQY

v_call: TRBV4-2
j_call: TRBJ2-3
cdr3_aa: ASSQPMETDTQY

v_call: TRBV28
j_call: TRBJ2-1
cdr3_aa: ASATVKGSRYNEQF

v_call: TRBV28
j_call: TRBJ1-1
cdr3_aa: ASQNTEAF

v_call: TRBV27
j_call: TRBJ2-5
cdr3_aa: ASSKAREQTQY

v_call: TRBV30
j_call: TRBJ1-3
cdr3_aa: AWSVQGVSGNTIY

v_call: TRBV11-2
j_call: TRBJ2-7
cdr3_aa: ASSFYRQTYEQY

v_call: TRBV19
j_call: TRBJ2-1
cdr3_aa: ASSLWEHSYNEQF

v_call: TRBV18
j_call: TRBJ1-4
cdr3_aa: ASSPRGLQEKLF

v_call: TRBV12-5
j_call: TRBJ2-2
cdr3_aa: ASGLAGVGPGELF

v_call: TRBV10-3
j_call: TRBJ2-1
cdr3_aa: ASGLRYNEQF

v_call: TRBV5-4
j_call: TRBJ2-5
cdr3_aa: ASSLYGSSETQY

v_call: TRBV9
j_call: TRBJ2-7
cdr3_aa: ASSPTGREQY

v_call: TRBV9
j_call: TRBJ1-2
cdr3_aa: ASSVDGPRDGYT

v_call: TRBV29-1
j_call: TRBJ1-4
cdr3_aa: SVGGHSLVYEKLF

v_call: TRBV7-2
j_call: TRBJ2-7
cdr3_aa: ASSLGAGQQY

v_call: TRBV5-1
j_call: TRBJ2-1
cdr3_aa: ASSSTRPPSAVEQF

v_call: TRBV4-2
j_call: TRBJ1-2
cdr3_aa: ASSRRQGAGYGYT

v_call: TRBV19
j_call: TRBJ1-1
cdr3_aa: ASSPEQGGFLEAF

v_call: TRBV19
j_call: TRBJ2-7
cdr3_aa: ASSISFRTSTLLYEQY

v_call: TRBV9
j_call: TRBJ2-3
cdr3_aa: ASSVTMTDTQY

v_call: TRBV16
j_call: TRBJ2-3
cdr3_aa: ASSQSTGATDTQY

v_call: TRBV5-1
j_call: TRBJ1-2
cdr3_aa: ASARGEGYT

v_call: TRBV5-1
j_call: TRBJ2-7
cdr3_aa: ASSLGLAGAYEQY

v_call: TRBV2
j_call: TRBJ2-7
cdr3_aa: ASSEAGPGEQY

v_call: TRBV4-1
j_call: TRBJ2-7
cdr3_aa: ASSQGKTPSYEQY

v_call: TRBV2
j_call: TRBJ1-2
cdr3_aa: AGHERGYGYT

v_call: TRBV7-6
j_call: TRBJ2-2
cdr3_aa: ASSPGSGRANTGELF

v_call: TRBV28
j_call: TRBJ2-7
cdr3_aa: ASSRLSPYEQY